The 7 T cell receptor beta chains given below trace back to one sample, sequenced in a study of blood T cell repertoires in COVID-19 (dated by TCRdb to the early 2020s). The library was obtained by the immunoSEQ multiplex PCR assay. The source is immuneACCESS, and TCRdb retained only in-frame sequences with V and J called. Part of the clones is not carried over; for the studies checked, unresolved V genes explain less than half of this, and the remainder is unexplained. Here the sample has under 35,000 clones; approximately 92% occur a single time. Jointly, the top ten make up roughly a tenth of the sample. The specimen was peripheral blood. The receptor source for this set is a man aged 55 to 70 with acute or convalescent COVID-19.

This chain connects TRBV7-2 to TRBJ1-6; 8 bases fit TRBD1. Trimming took 5 bases from V and 8 from J; bases not matched to a gene: 8. The CDR3 is 15 residues long. Germline V gene lookup returns CDR1 SGHTA and CDR2 FQGNSA. The CDR3 DNA follows: TGTGCCAGCAGCCTGCACAGGGGGGGTGATTCACCCCTCCACTTT. This sequence encodes CASSLHRGGDSPLHF. The variable domain in full, with the rest retrieved from reference TRBV7-2 and TRBJ1-6, is GAGVSQSPSNKVTEKGKDVELRCDPISGHTALYWYRQSLGQGLEFLIYFQGNSAPDKSGLPSDRFSAERTGGSVSTLTIQRTQQEDSAVYLCASSLHRGGDSPLHFGNGTRLTVT.

The chain is built from TRBV5-1 and TRBJ2-7; D possibly corresponds to TRBD1 (6 bases). The CDR3 contains 15 residues. The V and J ends lost 4 bases and 5 bases respectively, with 19 bases between them. From germline, CDR1 is SGHRS and CDR2 YFSETQ. CDR3 bases: TGCGCCAGCAGCCCCGACAGGTCAAGGGAGAACGAGCAGTACTTC. Translated, it gives CASSPDRSRENEQYF.

With respect to this clone: Distinct nucleotide sequences in the sample also encode this CDR3. V is TRBV27 and J is TRBJ1-5; 9 bases fit TRBD1. CDR3 length: 15 residues. J gave up 1 base and V 6 bases, and 4 bases lay outside the gene matches. Looked up from germline, CDR1 is MNHEY and CDR2 is SMNVEV (reference sequence). The CDR3 DNA follows: TGTGCCAGCAGCAGGACAGGGGCGAGCAATCAGCCCCAGCATTTT. This sequence encodes CASSRTGASNQPQHF.

The chain combines TRBV3-1 (or the pseudogene TRBV3-2) with TRBJ2-1; D not certain. The V end lost 8 bases, the J end lost 4 bases, and 12 bases lay between the germline ends. This CDR3 has 13 amino acids. Germline CDR1 is LGHDT and CDR2 is YNNKEL (reference sequence). Here the CDR3 reads CASATIPYNEQFF. In DNA form, the CDR3 reads TGTGCCAGCGCCACAATCCCATACAATGAGCAGTTCTTC.

This clone has a single count. The chain joins TRBV19 to TRBJ2-1; TRBD1 aligns across 8 bases. Unmatched junction bases numbered 7, after V lost 6 bases and J lost 9 bases. The CDR3 covers 13 residues. Germline assignment: CDR1 LNHDA and CDR2 SQIVND (reference sequence). The CDR3: CASSYLDRGEQFF. DNA for the CDR3: TGTGCCAGTAGCTACCTCGACAGGGGTGAGCAGTTCTTC.

The V gene is TRBV28, the J gene TRBJ2-5; 9 bases are shared with TRBD1. The V and J ends lost 1 base and 1 base, in that order; junction bases with no gene match: 4. CDR3 length: 16 amino acids. Germline V lookup: CDR1 MDHEN, CDR2 SYDVKM. The CDR3 protein is CASSLLGTGIQETQYF. CDR3 in DNA: TGTGCCAGCAGTTTATTGGGGACAGGGATCCAAGAGACCCAGTACTTC. Full variable domain (rest looked up from reference TRBV28 and TRBJ2-5): DVKVTQSSRYLVKRTGEKVFLECVQDMDHENMFWYRQDPGLGLRLIYFSYDVKMKEKGDIPEGYSVSREKKERFSLILESASTNQTSMYLCASSLLGTGIQETQYFGPGTRLLVL.

The chain has TRBV19 and TRBJ1-1, with TRBD1 matching 9 bases. V was pared by 7 bases and J by 5 bases, with 11 bases of the junction left unmatched. The CDR3 has 15 amino acids. The germline CDR1 and CDR2 sequences are LNHDA and SQIVND (reference sequence). The CDR3 protein is CASISLGQGRTEAFF. CDR3 bases: TGTGCCAGTATCTCGCTCGGACAGGGGAGGACTGAAGCTTTCTTT.